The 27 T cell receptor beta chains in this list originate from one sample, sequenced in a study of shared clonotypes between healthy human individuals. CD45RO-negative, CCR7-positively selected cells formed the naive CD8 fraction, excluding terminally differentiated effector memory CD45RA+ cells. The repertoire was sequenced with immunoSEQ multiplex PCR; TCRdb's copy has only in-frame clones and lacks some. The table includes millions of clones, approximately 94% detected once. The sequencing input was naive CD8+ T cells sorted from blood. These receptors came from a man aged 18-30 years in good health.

The CDR3 is CASSLPVAGVTNNEQFF. The CDR3 DNA reads TGTGCCAGCAGCTTACCCGTAGCGGGAGTAACCAACAATGAGCAGTTCTTC. V is TRBV7-9 and J is TRBJ2-1, with 9 bases that match TRBD2. The ends lost 2 bases at V and 5 bases at J; junction bases unmatched: 10. This CDR3 is built from 17 residues. Germline-derived CDR1 and CDR2 are SEHNR and FQNEAQ (reference sequence).

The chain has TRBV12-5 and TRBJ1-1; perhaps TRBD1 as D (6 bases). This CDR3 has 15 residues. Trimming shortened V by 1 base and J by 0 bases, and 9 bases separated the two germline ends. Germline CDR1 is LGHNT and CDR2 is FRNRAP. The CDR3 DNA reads TGTGCTAGTGGTTTGGCCACAGGGATGAACACTGAAGCTTTCTTT. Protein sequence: CASGLATGMNTEAFF.

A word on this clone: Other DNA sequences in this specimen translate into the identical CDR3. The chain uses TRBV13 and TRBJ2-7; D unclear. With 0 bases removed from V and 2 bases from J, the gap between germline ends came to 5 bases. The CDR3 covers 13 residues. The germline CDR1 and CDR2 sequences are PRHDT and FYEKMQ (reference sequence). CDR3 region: CASSLGVTYEQYF. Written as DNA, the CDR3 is TGTGCCAGCAGCTTAGGCGTTACCTACGAGCAGTACTTC.

CDR3 protein: CASSEPKLASTDTQYF. The CDR3 nucleotides are TGTGCCAGCAGCGAACCTAAGCTCGCTAGCACAGATACGCAGTATTTT. The chain links TRBV9 to TRBJ2-3, with D unresolved. V dropped 3 bases and J dropped 0 bases, with 14 bases sitting between them. Per germline, CDR1 SGDLS and CDR2 YYNGEE. CDR3 length equals 16 residues.

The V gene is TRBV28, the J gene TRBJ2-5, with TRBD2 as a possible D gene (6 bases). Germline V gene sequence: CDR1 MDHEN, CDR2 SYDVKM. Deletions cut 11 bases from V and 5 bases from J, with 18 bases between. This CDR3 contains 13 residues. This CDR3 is CAPRTGGEETQYF. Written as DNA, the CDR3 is TGTGCCCCTCGGACTGGCGGGGAGGAGACCCAGTACTTC.

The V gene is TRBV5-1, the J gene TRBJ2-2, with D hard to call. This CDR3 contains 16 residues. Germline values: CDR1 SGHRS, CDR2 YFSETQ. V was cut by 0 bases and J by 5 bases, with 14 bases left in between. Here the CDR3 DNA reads TGCGCCAGCAGCTTGGCCGAGGTCGGGCAGACCGGGGAGCTGTTTTTT. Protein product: CASSLAEVGQTGELFF.

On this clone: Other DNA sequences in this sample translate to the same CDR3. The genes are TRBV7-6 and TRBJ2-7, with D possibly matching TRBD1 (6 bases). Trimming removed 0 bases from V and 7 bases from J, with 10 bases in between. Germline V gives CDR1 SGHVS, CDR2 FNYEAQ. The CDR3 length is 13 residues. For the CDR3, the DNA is TGTGCCAGCAGCTTAGCGGGGGCCGGGGAGCAGTACTTC. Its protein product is CASSLAGAGEQYF.

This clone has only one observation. The CDR3 sequence: CASSFPGTYNEQFF. CDR3 nucleotide sequence: TGTGCCAGCAGCTTCCCCGGAACCTACAATGAGCAGTTCTTC. The rearrangement uses TRBV5-6 and TRBJ2-1; D remains ambiguous. From germline, CDR1 is SGHDT and CDR2 YYEEEE. Trimming left V 2 bases short and J 2 bases short, with 8 bases between. The CDR3 sequence is 14 residues long.

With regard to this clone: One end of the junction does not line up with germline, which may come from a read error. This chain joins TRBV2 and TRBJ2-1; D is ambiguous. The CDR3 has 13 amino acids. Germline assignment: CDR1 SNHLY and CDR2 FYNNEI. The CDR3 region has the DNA TGTGCCAGCAGTAAAGCCCTCACCAATGAGCAGTTCTTC. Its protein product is CASSKALTNEQFF.

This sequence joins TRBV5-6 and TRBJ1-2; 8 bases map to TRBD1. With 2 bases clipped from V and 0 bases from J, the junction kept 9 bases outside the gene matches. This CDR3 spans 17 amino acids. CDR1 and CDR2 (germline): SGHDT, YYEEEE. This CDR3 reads CASSFYPDREANYGYTF. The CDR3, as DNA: TGTGCCAGCAGCTTTTACCCGGACAGGGAGGCTAACTATGGCTACACCTTC.

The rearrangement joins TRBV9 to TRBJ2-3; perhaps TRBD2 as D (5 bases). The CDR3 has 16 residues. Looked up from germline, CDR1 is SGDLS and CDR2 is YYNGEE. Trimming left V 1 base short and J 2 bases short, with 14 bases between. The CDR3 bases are TGTGCCAGCAGCGTATCGGGGAGTCAATCCACAGATACGCAGTATTTT. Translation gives CASSVSGSQSTDTQYF.

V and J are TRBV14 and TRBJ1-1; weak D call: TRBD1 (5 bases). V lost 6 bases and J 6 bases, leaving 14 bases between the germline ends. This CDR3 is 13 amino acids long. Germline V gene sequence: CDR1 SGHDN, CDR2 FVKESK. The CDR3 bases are TGTGCCAGCAGTCAATGGGGGGACCCTGAAGCTTTCTTT. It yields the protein CASSQWGDPEAFF.

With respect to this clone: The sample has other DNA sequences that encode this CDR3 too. CDR3 DNA: TGTGCCAGCAGCTCCCGGACAGGAGAGACCCAGTACTTC. This translates into CASSSRTGETQYF. V usage is TRBV9 and J usage is TRBJ2-5, with 7 bases fitting TRBD1. V trimming: 4 bases; J trimming: 4 bases; junction bases outside the gene matches: 4. The germline V gene has CDR1 SGDLS and CDR2 YYNGEE. The CDR3 has 13 amino acids.

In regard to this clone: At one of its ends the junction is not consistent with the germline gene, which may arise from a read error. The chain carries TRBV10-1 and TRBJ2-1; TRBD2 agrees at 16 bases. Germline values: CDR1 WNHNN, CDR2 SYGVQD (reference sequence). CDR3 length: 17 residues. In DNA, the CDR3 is TGCGCCATCCTTGGGACTAGCGGGAGGGCCTCCCACAATGAGCAGTTCTTC. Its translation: CAILGTSGRASHNEQFF.

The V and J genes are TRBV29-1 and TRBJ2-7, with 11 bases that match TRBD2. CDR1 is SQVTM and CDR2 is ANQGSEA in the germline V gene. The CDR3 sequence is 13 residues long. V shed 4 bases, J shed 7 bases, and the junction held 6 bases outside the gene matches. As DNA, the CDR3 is TGCAGCGTTGCACTAGCGGGAGTCGAGGAGCAGTACTTC. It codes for CSVALAGVEEQYF.

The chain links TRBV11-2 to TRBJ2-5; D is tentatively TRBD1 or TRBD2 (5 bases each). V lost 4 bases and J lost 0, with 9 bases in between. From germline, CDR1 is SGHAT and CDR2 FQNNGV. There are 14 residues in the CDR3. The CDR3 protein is CASSWETDQETQYF. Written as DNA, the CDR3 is TGTGCCAGCAGCTGGGAGACAGACCAAGAGACCCAGTACTTC.

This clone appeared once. In nucleotides, the CDR3 is TGTGCCACCAGCAGAGAACCACAGGGCGCCTACGAGCAGTACTTC. Amino acids: CATSREPQGAYEQYF. The rearrangement joins TRBV15 to TRBJ2-7, with D tentatively TRBD1 (6 bases). This CDR3 region has 15 residues. The germline V and J ends were trimmed by 0 bases and 2 bases, with 11 bases remaining between them. CDR1 is LNHNV, CDR2 YYDKDF, per germline (reference sequence).

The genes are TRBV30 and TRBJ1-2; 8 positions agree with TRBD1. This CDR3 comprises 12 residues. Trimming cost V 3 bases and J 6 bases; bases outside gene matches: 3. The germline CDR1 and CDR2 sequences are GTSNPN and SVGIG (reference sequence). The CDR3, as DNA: TGTGCCTGGAGGGCAGGGGGCGATGGCTACACCTTC. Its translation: CAWRAGGDGYTF.

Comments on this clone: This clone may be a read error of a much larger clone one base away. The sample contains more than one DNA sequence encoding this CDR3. The CDR3 region is CASSQDRGNTEAFF. The DNA of the CDR3 is TGCGCCAGCAGCCAAGACAGGGGCAACACTGAAGCTTTCTTT. V is TRBV4-3 and J is TRBJ1-1, with D perhaps matching TRBD1 (6 bases). Germline assignment: CDR1 LGHNA and CDR2 YSLEER. The CDR3 covers 14 residues. Trimming left V 0 bases short and J 2 bases short, with 7 bases between.

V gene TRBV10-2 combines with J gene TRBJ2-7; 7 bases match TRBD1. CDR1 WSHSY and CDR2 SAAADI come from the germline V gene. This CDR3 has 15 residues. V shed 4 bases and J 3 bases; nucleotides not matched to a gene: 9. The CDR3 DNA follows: TGCGCCAGCAGTGGAGCGGTGGGACAGTACTACGAGCAGTACTTC. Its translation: CASSGAVGQYYEQYF.

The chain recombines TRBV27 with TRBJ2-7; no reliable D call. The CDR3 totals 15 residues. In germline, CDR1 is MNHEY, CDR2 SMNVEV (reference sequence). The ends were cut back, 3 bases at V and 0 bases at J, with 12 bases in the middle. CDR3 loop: CASSFKGHSSYEQYF. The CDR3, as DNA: TGTGCCAGCAGTTTTAAAGGGCATTCCTCCTACGAGCAGTACTTC.

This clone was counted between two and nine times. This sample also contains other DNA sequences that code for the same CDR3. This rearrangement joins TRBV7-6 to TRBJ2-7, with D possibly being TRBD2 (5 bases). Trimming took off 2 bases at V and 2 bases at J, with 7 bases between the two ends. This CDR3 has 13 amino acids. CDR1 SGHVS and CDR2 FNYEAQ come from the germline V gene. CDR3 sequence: CASSLSGAYEQYF. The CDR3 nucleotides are TGTGCCAGCAGCTTAAGCGGCGCCTACGAGCAGTACTTC.

The CDR3 loop reads CASSPRVIKNIQYF. DNA of the CDR3: TGTGCCAGCAGCCCCAGGGTTATCAAAAACATTCAGTACTTC. The chain joins TRBV28 to TRBJ2-4, with D possibly being TRBD1 (5 bases). Germline CDR1 is MDHEN and CDR2 is SYDVKM. The CDR3 loop spans 14 amino acids. Trimming took off 6 bases at V and 3 bases at J, with 12 bases between the two ends.

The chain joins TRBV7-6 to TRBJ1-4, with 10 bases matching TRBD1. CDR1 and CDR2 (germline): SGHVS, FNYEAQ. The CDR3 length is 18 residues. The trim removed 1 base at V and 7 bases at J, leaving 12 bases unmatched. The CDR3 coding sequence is TGTGCCAGCAGCTTAGACCCTCATGGGGGACAGGGGCTTGAAAAACTGTTTTTT. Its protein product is CASSLDPHGGQGLEKLFF.

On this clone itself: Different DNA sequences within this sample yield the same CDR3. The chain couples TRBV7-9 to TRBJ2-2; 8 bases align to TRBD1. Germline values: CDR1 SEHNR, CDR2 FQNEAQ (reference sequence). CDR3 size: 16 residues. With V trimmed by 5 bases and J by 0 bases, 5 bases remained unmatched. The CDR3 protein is CASSPGQGPNTGELFF. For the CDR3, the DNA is TGTGCCAGCAGCCCCGGACAGGGACCGAACACCGGGGAGCTGTTTTTT.

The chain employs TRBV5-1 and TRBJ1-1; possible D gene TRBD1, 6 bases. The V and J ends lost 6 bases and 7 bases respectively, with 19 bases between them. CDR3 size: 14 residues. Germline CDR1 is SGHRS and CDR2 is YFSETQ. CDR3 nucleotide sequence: TGCGCCAGCACCTGGGGGGACACCTTCAATGAAGCTTTCTTT. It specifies CASTWGDTFNEAFF. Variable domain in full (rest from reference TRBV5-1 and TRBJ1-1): KAGVTQTPRYLIKTRGQQVTLSCSPISGHRSVSWYQQTPGQGLQFLFEYFSETQRNKGNFPGRFSGRQFSNSRSEMNVSTLELGDSALYLCASTWGDTFNEAFFGQGTRLTVV.

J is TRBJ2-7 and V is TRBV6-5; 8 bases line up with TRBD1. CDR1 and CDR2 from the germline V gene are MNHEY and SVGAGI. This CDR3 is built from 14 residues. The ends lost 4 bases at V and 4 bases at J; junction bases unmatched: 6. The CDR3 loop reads CASSSDRAAYEQYF. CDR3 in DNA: TGTGCCAGCAGTTCGGACAGGGCAGCGTACGAGCAGTACTTC.